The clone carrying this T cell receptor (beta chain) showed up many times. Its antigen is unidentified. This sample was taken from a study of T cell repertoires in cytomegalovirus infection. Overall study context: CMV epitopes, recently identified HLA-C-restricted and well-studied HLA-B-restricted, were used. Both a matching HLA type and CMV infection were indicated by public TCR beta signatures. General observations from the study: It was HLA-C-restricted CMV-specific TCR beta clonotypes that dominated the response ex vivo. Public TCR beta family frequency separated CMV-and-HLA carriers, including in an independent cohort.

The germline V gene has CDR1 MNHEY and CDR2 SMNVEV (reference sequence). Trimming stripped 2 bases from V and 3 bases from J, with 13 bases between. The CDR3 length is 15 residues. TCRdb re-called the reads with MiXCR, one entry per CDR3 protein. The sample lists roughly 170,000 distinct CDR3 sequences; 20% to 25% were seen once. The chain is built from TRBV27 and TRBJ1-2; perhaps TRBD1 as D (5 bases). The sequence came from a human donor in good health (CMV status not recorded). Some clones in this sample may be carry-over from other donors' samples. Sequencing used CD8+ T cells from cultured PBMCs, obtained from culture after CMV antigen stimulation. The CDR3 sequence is CASSLSIRADYGYTF. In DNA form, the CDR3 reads TGTGCCAGCAGTTTAAGTATCAGGGCTGACTATGGCTACACCTTC.